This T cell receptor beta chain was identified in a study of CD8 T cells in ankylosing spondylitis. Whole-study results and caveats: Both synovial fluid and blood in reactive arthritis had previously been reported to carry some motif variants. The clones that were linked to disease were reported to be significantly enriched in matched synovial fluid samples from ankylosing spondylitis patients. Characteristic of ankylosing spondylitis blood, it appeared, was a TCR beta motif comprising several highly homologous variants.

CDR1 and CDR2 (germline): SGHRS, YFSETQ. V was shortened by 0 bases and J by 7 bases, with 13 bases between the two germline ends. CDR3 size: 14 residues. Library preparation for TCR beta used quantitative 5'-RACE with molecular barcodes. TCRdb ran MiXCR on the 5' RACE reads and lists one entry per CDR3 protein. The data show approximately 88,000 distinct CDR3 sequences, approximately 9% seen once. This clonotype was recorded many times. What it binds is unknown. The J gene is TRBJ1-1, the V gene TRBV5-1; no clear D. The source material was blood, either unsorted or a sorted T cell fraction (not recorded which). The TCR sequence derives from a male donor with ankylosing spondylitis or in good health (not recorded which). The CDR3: CASSLAGWNYEAFF. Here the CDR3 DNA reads TGCGCCAGCAGCTTGGCCGGGTGGAACTATGAAGCTTTCTTT.